This is a list of T cell receptor beta chains from one sample in a study of shared clonotypes between healthy human individuals. Sequenced by immunoSEQ multiplex PCR; TCRdb stores in-frame clones only, minus some. This repertoire shows over a million clones, roughly 98% found once; its top ten account for about 0.45%. Sequenced sample: naive CD4+ T cells sorted from blood. The source is a man under 40 in good health. Each CDR3 is given with its conserved first and last residue. The D gene is left open where the match is weak.

v_gene	j_gene	d_gene	CDR3aa
TRBV4-3	TRBJ2-1	-	CASSQDGRNYNEQFF
TRBV7-2	TRBJ2-1	-	CASSLSPLNEQFF
TRBV5-1	TRBJ2-5	-	CASSPDTRQTQYF
TRBV30	TRBJ1-5	-	CAWSGSSNQPQHF
TRBV29-1	TRBJ2-5	TRBD1	CSARTGGETQYF
TRBV2	TRBJ2-7	-	CASSTEMGTYEQYF
TRBV18	TRBJ2-1	TRBD2	CASSPRTSGIVSSYNEQFF
TRBV28	TRBJ1-1	-	CASIMNTEAFF
TRBV5-1	TRBJ2-3	-	CASSLVPGDTQYF
TRBV9	TRBJ1-3	TRBD1	CASSLLFRDSGRTPSANTIYF
TRBV6-1	TRBJ2-5	-	CASNRDTQTETQYF
TRBV7-9	TRBJ2-3	-	CASSHGTTREIADTQYF
TRBV15	TRBJ2-1	TRBD2	CATSRTITGLAGNEQFF
TRBV4-1	TRBJ2-7	TRBD2	CASSQLLARSYEQYF
TRBV29-1	TRBJ2-7	-	CSVVLSKKKYF
TRBV7-8	TRBJ2-5	-	CASSLGLGILETQYF
TRBV2	TRBJ2-2	-	CASSSDRYTGELFF
TRBV6-1	TRBJ2-3	-	CASSRDFADTQYF
TRBV27	TRBJ1-1	-	CASSLSRGIRGTEAFF
TRBV20-1	TRBJ2-1	-	CSAEGSNEQFF
TRBV28	TRBJ2-2	-	CASSSTLPGRAELFF
TRBV7-9	TRBJ2-2	TRBD1	CASSFRQGARAGELFF
TRBV28	TRBJ2-3	-	CASSLGGGITDTQYF
TRBV18	TRBJ2-2	-	CASSPLTGQNTGELFF
TRBV7-2	TRBJ2-1	-	CASSSVFGTTYNEQFF
TRBV9	TRBJ2-6	TRBD1	CASSVWDRVRSGANVLTF
TRBV5-1	TRBJ1-2	TRBD1	CASSATGQANYGYTF
TRBV11-1	TRBJ2-2	-	CASSLAVRTGELFF
TRBV7-3	TRBJ2-2	-	CATQVGRNTGELFF
TRBV19	TRBJ2-7	-	CASSLIWDMKTYEQYF
TRBV25-1	TRBJ2-1	-	CASTSLAFEQFF
TRBV5-4	TRBJ2-3	-	CASRPGAGTDTQYF
TRBV28	TRBJ2-7	TRBD1	CASSGDREAYEQYF
TRBV7-9	TRBJ2-2	-	CASSFYSGPPHTGELFF
TRBV7-7	TRBJ2-7	TRBD2	CASTVPIPAGEDEYEQYF
TRBV14	TRBJ2-1	-	CASSHSFGQLFLGSNNEQFF
TRBV5-4	TRBJ1-4	-	CAFGRVSNEKLFF
TRBV10-3	TRBJ2-7	TRBD2	CAIKASGTTYEQYF
TRBV15	TRBJ2-5	TRBD1	CATSRDSTGEKTQYF
TRBV30	TRBJ2-4	TRBD1	CAWSVTGGLKNIQYF
TRBV19	TRBJ2-2	-	CASSRQLSTGELFF
TRBV6-1	TRBJ2-7	TRBD2	CASSEARIRTSGYEQYF
TRBV30	TRBJ2-1	TRBD2	CALAGDLNEQFF
TRBV6-1	TRBJ2-7	TRBD1	CASTKDRVSAYEQYF
TRBV29-1	TRBJ1-1	-	CSVFHIQGRDTEAFF
TRBV14	TRBJ1-1	-	CASSLNWIRGRDMNTEAFF
TRBV4-1	TRBJ2-7	TRBD2	CASSRDSGRGYEQYF
TRBV4-1	TRBJ2-1	TRBD2	CASRASGTLNEQFF
TRBV19	TRBJ2-2	-	CASSTNYRMLNTGELFF